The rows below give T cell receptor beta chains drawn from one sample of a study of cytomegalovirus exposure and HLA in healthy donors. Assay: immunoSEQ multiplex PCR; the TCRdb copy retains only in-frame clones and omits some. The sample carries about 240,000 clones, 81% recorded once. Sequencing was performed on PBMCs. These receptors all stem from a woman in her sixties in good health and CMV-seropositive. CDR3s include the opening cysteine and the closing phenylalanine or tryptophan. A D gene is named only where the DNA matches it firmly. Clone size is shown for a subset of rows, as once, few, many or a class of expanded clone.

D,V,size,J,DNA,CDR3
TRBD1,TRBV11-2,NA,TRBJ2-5,TGTGCCAGCAGCTTAGCAGGGGGCGGGGAGACCCAGTACTTC,CASSLAGGGETQYF
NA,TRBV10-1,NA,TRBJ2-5,TGCGCCAGCAGTGACCCCGGGATCCAAGAGACCCAGTACTTC,CASSDPGIQETQYF
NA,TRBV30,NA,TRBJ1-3,TGTGCCTGGAGTTCCGGCAGGTCCTCTGGAAACACCATATATTTT,CAWSSGRSSGNTIYF
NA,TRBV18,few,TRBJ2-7,TGTGCCAGCTCACCCCTGGAGGAATCCTACGAGCAGTACTTC,CASSPLEESYEQYF
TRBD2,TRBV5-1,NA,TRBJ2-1,TGCGCCAGCAGCCCCACTACTAGCGGGAGATACGAGCAGTTCTTC,CASSPTTSGRYEQFF
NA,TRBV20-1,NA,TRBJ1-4,TGCAGTGCGACGCAGGGAGGAAAACTGTTTTTT,CSATQGGKLFF
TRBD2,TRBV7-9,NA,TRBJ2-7,TGTGCCAGCAGCTCACCACACGGCACTAGCGGGAGCGGGGCCTACGAGCAGTACTTC,CASSSPHGTSGSGAYEQYF
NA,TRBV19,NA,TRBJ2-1,TGTGCCAGTAGTATTCCCCCGGGTGTTGCCTACAATGAGCAGTTCTTC,CASSIPPGVAYNEQFF
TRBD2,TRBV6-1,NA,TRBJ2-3,TGTGCCAGCAGGGGGACTAGCGGGAGAGCAGATACGCAGTATTTT,CASRGTSGRADTQYF
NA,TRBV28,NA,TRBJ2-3,TGTGCCAGCAGTCCCCGCTTGCTAGAAGAAAGAGATACGCAGTATTTT,CASSPRLLEERDTQYF
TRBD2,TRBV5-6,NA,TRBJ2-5,TGTGCCACCAGGACTAGCAGCCGGGGCGGGACCCAGTACTTC,CATRTSSRGGTQYF
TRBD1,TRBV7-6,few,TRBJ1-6,TGTGCCAGCAGCTCAACGACAGGGGGCTATAATTCACCCCTCCACTTT,CASSSTTGGYNSPLHF
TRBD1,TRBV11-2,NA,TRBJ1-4,TGTGCCAGCAGCTGGCTTAAGGACAGGAATGAAAAACTGTTTTTT,CASSWLKDRNEKLFF
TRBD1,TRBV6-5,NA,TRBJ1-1,TGTGCCAGCAGTCCCCCAGGACAGGTCAGGGGCAAAGCTTTCTTT,CASSPPGQVRGKAFF
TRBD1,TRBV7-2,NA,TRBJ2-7,TGTGCCAGCAGCTTAGACAGGGGTTCATACGAGCAGTACTTC,CASSLDRGSYEQYF
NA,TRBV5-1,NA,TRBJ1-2,TGCGCCAGCAGCTTGGAAATGGACCCCGATGGGGGGGTTGGTGGCTACACCTTC,CASSLEMDPDGGVGGYTF
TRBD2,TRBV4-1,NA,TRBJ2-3,TGCGCCAGCAGCCGCGGACTAGCGGGAGGAACAGATACGCAGTATTTT,CASSRGLAGGTDTQYF
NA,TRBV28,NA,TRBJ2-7,TGTGCCAGCAGGAAGACAGCCTACGAGCAGTACTTC,CASRKTAYEQYF
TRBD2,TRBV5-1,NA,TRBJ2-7,TGCGCCAGCAGCTTGGGTTTCCTAGCGGGAGCGGACGAGCAGTACTTC,CASSLGFLAGADEQYF
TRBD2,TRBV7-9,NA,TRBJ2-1,TGTGCCAGCAGCTTGCCCGGGACTAGTACCAATGAGCAGTTCTTC,CASSLPGTSTNEQFF
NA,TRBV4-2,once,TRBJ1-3,TGTGCCAGCAGCCTCCACGACGGCGGGTCTGGAAACACCATATATTTT,CASSLHDGGSGNTIYF
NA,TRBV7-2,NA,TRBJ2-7,TGTGCCAGCAGCTTTTTGGGGAGCTCCTACGAGCAGTACTTC,CASSFLGSSYEQYF
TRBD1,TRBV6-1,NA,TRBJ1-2,TGTGCCAGCAGTCTGACAGGGGATGGCTACACCTTC,CASSLTGDGYTF
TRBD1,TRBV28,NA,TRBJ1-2,TGTGCCAGCAGTTTACCAGGGGGCTATGGCTACACCTTC,CASSLPGGYGYTF
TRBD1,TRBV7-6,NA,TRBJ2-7,TGTGCCAGCAGCTTATCGCCGGGACAGGGGGCTAACGAGCAGTACTTC,CASSLSPGQGANEQYF
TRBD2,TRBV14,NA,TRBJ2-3,TGTGCCAGCAGCCCTATTCCAACTAGCGGGAGAGGAGATAGGACAGATACGCAGTATTTT,CASSPIPTSGRGDRTDTQYF
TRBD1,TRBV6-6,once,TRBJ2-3,TGTGCCAGCAGCTCCGGACAGGGCACAGATACGCAGTATTTT,CASSSGQGTDTQYF
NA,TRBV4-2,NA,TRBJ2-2,TGTGCCAGCAGCGGGATTTCTAGCTCGAACACCGGGGAGCTGTTTTTT,CASSGISSSNTGELFF